The present T cell receptor beta chain was sequenced within a study of T-cell reconstitution after alpha-beta-depleted transplantation in children. Overall study results and limits: Newly produced T cells mostly provided counts and TCRbeta diversity after one year, as hyperexpanded clones declined. Several hundred rapidly expanded clones from non-depleted graft cells reportedly supplied alpha-beta T cells about two months post-transplant. Surviving recipient T cells and intrathymic progenitors accounted for some patients' high TCRbeta diversity at day 60.

TCRbeta library preparation incorporated unique molecular identifiers. TCRdb analysed the PCR reads with MiXCR anew, one entry per CDR3 protein. The sample holds about 440,000 distinct CDR3 sequences, 43% seen once. Remarks on this clonotype: Antigen unknown.

Per germline, CDR1 MNHEY and CDR2 SMNVEV (reference sequence). The germline V and J ends were trimmed by 2 bases and 5 bases, with 14 bases remaining between them. The CDR3 length is 15 residues. The sequence was obtained from a girl aged 2 to 10 with aplastic anemia, due to receive a stem cell transplant. The sequences come from PBMCs, collected before TCRalphabeta/CD19-depleted stem cell transplant. The rearrangement joins TRBV27 to TRBJ2-3, with a possible D match to TRBD2 (5 bases). The CDR3, as DNA: TGTGCCAGCAGTTTAGCGGGCCACACGGGAGATACGCAGTATTTT. This encodes CASSLAGHTGDTQYF.